This is a list of T cell receptor beta chains from one sample in a study of metastatic and nonmetastatic thyroid tumors. MiXCR reprocessed the PCR reads for TCRdb. The repertoire has 12,000 to 15,000 clones, around 3.9% of them found once; the top ten carry roughly 27%. The specimen was tumor tissue. These receptors were collected from a female donor with papillary thyroid cancer or a benign thyroid nodule (not recorded which). Some clones in this sample may be carry-over from other donors' samples. The CDR3 runs from the conserved cysteine through the conserved F or W. Fields, in order: D gene, J gene, clone size, V gene, CDR3 DNA, CDR3 protein. D genes are given only for firm matches. Clone size is not always given. Where it is, it says once, few, many or a class for expanded clones.

D gene: TRBD1; J gene: TRBJ2-7; clone size: medium-sized; V gene: TRBV2; CDR3 DNA: TGTGCCAGCAGTGTTCCGGGACAGACCTACGAGCAGTACTTC; CDR3 protein: CASSVPGQTYEQYF
D gene: TRBD2; J gene: TRBJ2-2; clone size: NA; V gene: TRBV11-3; CDR3 DNA: TGTGCCAGCAGCTGGGCGGGAGGGAACACCGGGGAGCTGTTTTTT; CDR3 protein: CASSWAGGNTGELFF
D gene: NA; J gene: TRBJ1-2; clone size: few; V gene: TRBV20-1; CDR3 DNA: TGCAGTGCAGCGCGGACGGGAAAATATGGCTACACCTTC; CDR3 protein: CSAARTGKYGYTF
D gene: NA; J gene: TRBJ2-7; clone size: NA; V gene: TRBV6-1; CDR3 DNA: TGTGCCAGCACTCGGGACGGATCCTCCTACGAGCAGTACTTC; CDR3 protein: CASTRDGSSYEQYF
D gene: NA; J gene: TRBJ2-6; clone size: few; V gene: TRBV6-1; CDR3 DNA: TGTGCCAGCAGTAACTTCCAGGGAACTGGGGCCAACGTCCTGACTTTC; CDR3 protein: CASSNFQGTGANVLTF
D gene: NA; J gene: TRBJ2-2; clone size: few; V gene: TRBV6-1; CDR3 DNA: TGTGCCACCGCAGGGGACACCGGGGAGCAGTTATTT; CDR3 protein: CATAGDTGEQLF
D gene: NA; J gene: TRBJ1-1; clone size: many; V gene: TRBV27; CDR3 DNA: TGTGCCAGCAGGGGGCCTGCACATGAAGCTTTCTTT; CDR3 protein: CASRGPAHEAFF
D gene: NA; J gene: TRBJ2-7; clone size: few; V gene: TRBV2; CDR3 DNA: TGTGCCAGCAGCCAGGGGGGCTACGAGCAGTACTTC; CDR3 protein: CASSQGGYEQYF
D gene: NA; J gene: TRBJ1-1; clone size: NA; V gene: TRBV11-1; CDR3 DNA: TGTGCCAGCAGCTTAGACAGGGCGAGGACTGAAGCTTTCTTT; CDR3 protein: CASSLDRARTEAFF
D gene: NA; J gene: TRBJ2-1; clone size: medium-sized; V gene: TRBV19; CDR3 DNA: TGTGCCAGTAGTATAGTGGGGTCGAGTGAGCAGTTCTTC; CDR3 protein: CASSIVGSSEQFF
D gene: TRBD1; J gene: TRBJ1-4; clone size: medium-sized; V gene: TRBV6-1; CDR3 DNA: TGTGCCGGACGCGACAGGGATGAAAAACTGTTTTTT; CDR3 protein: CAGRDRDEKLFF
D gene: NA; J gene: TRBJ2-7; clone size: NA; V gene: TRBV6-1; CDR3 DNA: TGTGCCAGCAGTCCCAGGGACCTAGCCTACGAGCAGTACTTC; CDR3 protein: CASSPRDLAYEQYF
D gene: TRBD1; J gene: TRBJ1-2; clone size: NA; V gene: TRBV6-1; CDR3 DNA: TGTGCCAGCAGTGAAAATGGACAGGCAACTAACTATGGCTACACCTTC; CDR3 protein: CASSENGQATNYGYTF
D gene: NA; J gene: TRBJ2-2; clone size: NA; V gene: TRBV7-9; CDR3 DNA: TGTGCCAGCAGCTTGATGGGGAGTAGGGCCGGGGAGCTGTTTTTT; CDR3 protein: CASSLMGSRAGELFF
D gene: NA; J gene: TRBJ2-2; clone size: NA; V gene: TRBV28; CDR3 DNA: TGTGCCAGCAGACCAACAGGGATCACCGGGGAGCTGTTTTTT; CDR3 protein: CASRPTGITGELFF
D gene: NA; J gene: TRBJ1-2; clone size: NA; V gene: TRBV10-3; CDR3 DNA: TGTGCCATTAGTGAATTCGGTTCAGCAGGCTACACCTTC; CDR3 protein: CAISEFGSAGYTF
D gene: TRBD1; J gene: TRBJ1-2; clone size: NA; V gene: TRBV28; CDR3 DNA: TGTGCCAGCAGCTCGTGGGAGGGGGCACGGTATGGCTACACCTTC; CDR3 protein: CASSSWEGARYGYTF
D gene: NA; J gene: TRBJ2-2; clone size: many; V gene: TRBV28; CDR3 DNA: TGTGCCAGCAGTTTATGGGGGGTTTCGAACACCGGGGAGCTGTTTTTT; CDR3 protein: CASSLWGVSNTGELFF
D gene: TRBD2; J gene: TRBJ2-3; clone size: few; V gene: TRBV27; CDR3 DNA: TGTGCCAGCAGTTTCCGGACTAGCGGGGGGATTAATACGCAGTATTTT; CDR3 protein: CASSFRTSGGINTQYF
D gene: TRBD1; J gene: TRBJ2-7; clone size: NA; V gene: TRBV11-2; CDR3 DNA: TGTGCCAGCAGCTTAGCAGGTACAGGGGCGAGGCAGTACTTC; CDR3 protein: CASSLAGTGARQYF
D gene: TRBD1; J gene: TRBJ2-7; clone size: few; V gene: TRBV5-1; CDR3 DNA: TGCGCCAGCAGCCCGGGACAGGGTGGGGAGCAGTACTTC; CDR3 protein: CASSPGQGGEQYF
D gene: TRBD2; J gene: TRBJ2-2; clone size: NA; V gene: TRBV7-2; CDR3 DNA: TGTGCCAGCAGCCTACGATTAGGGGAGGGCGGGGAGCTGTTTTTT; CDR3 protein: CASSLRLGEGGELFF
D gene: NA; J gene: TRBJ1-5; clone size: few; V gene: TRBV2; CDR3 DNA: TGTGCCAGCAGAACGCAGGGAAATCAGCCCCAGCATTTT; CDR3 protein: CASRTQGNQPQHF
D gene: NA; J gene: TRBJ1-6; clone size: few; V gene: TRBV3-1; CDR3 DNA: TGTGCCAGCAGCCAAGTGGCAGGGAAGAATTCACCCCTCCACTTT; CDR3 protein: CASSQVAGKNSPLHF
D gene: NA; J gene: TRBJ1-5; clone size: NA; V gene: TRBV6-5; CDR3 DNA: TGTGCCAGCAGTTACTCGGGTAGCAATCAGCCCCAGCATTTT; CDR3 protein: CASSYSGSNQPQHF
D gene: NA; J gene: TRBJ2-3; clone size: NA; V gene: TRBV5-1; CDR3 DNA: TGCGCCAGCAGCCGCGCGGGTGGTGGATTCGTCACAGATACGCAGTATTTT; CDR3 protein: CASSRAGGGFVTDTQYF
D gene: NA; J gene: TRBJ1-2; clone size: few; V gene: TRBV4-1; CDR3 DNA: TGCGCCAGCAGCCAACCCGGGACACTGAACTATGGCTACACCTTC; CDR3 protein: CASSQPGTLNYGYTF
D gene: NA; J gene: TRBJ2-5; clone size: NA; V gene: TRBV6-1; CDR3 DNA: TGTGCCAGCAGTTATGGCCTCGGGCCGGGGGAGACCCAGTACTTC; CDR3 protein: CASSYGLGPGETQYF
D gene: NA; J gene: TRBJ1-6; clone size: NA; V gene: TRBV11-2; CDR3 DNA: TGTGCCAGCAGCTTAGGGTGGGATAATTCACCCCTCCACTTT; CDR3 protein: CASSLGWDNSPLHF
D gene: NA; J gene: TRBJ2-6; clone size: few; V gene: TRBV25-1; CDR3 DNA: TGTGCCAGCAGCGGGGACTCTGGGGCCAACGTCCTGACTTTC; CDR3 protein: CASSGDSGANVLTF
D gene: TRBD1; J gene: TRBJ1-2; clone size: few; V gene: TRBV6-1; CDR3 DNA: TGTGCCAGCAGTAACCGGGACAGGGGGCTTGGCTACACCTTC; CDR3 protein: CASSNRDRGLGYTF
D gene: NA; J gene: TRBJ2-7; clone size: large; V gene: TRBV28; CDR3 DNA: TGTGCCAGCAGTTTAATCGGGGGGCTACAAGCCTACGAGCAGTACTTC; CDR3 protein: CASSLIGGLQAYEQYF
D gene: NA; J gene: TRBJ2-1; clone size: NA; V gene: TRBV19; CDR3 DNA: TGTGCTAGTAGTATAGGCCCTGGCGGTGGCACAAATGAGCAGTTCTTC; CDR3 protein: CASSIGPGGGTNEQFF
D gene: NA; J gene: TRBJ2-2; clone size: NA; V gene: TRBV12-3/TRBV12-4; CDR3 DNA: TGTGCCAGCAGTCCGACAGGCGGCGGGGAGCTGTTTTTT; CDR3 protein: CASSPTGGGELFF
D gene: TRBD1; J gene: TRBJ2-2; clone size: few; V gene: TRBV6-5; CDR3 DNA: TGTGCCAGCAGTTCCCGGGACAGGGTTAAAGGCACCGGGGAGCTGTTTTTT; CDR3 protein: CASSSRDRVKGTGELFF
D gene: TRBD1; J gene: TRBJ1-5; clone size: few; V gene: TRBV12-3/TRBV12-4; CDR3 DNA: TGTGCCAGCAGTGAGGGACAGAGTTTGGGTCAGCCCCAGCATTTT; CDR3 protein: CASSEGQSLGQPQHF
D gene: NA; J gene: TRBJ1-5; clone size: few; V gene: TRBV6-1; CDR3 DNA: TGTGCCAGCAGCGAGGATCCTTCGGGCAATCAGCCCCAGCATTTT; CDR3 protein: CASSEDPSGNQPQHF
D gene: NA; J gene: TRBJ1-2; clone size: few; V gene: TRBV27; CDR3 DNA: TGTGCCAGCAAAACAGGGTTGTATGGCTACACCTTC; CDR3 protein: CASKTGLYGYTF
D gene: NA; J gene: TRBJ2-2; clone size: NA; V gene: TRBV10-1; CDR3 DNA: TGCGCCAGCAGTCAGGGGGAGGCCGGGGAGCTGTTTTTT; CDR3 protein: CASSQGEAGELFF
D gene: NA; J gene: TRBJ2-7; clone size: NA; V gene: TRBV5-1; CDR3 DNA: TGCGCCAGCAGCTGGGTGGACAGTGCTTACGAGCAGTACTTC; CDR3 protein: CASSWVDSAYEQYF
D gene: TRBD2; J gene: TRBJ2-3; clone size: NA; V gene: TRBV30; CDR3 DNA: TGTGCCTGGAGTGGGGGACTAGATGCAGATACGCAGTATTTT; CDR3 protein: CAWSGGLDADTQYF
D gene: NA; J gene: TRBJ1-5; clone size: NA; V gene: TRBV6-1; CDR3 DNA: TGTGCCAGCAGTGACCCCCAGGGCAGGGAGAGCCAGCCCCAGCATTTT; CDR3 protein: CASSDPQGRESQPQHF
D gene: TRBD1; J gene: TRBJ1-6; clone size: few; V gene: TRBV6-1; CDR3 DNA: TGTGCCAGCAGAGGTGGGGACAGATATAATTCACCCCTCCACTTT; CDR3 protein: CASRGGDRYNSPLHF
D gene: NA; J gene: TRBJ1-6; clone size: NA; V gene: TRBV6-1; CDR3 DNA: TGTGCCAGCACCGATGCGGCTAGGCAGGAAAATTCACCCCTCCACTTT; CDR3 protein: CASTDAARQENSPLHF
D gene: NA; J gene: TRBJ2-1; clone size: medium-sized; V gene: TRBV3-1; CDR3 DNA: TGTGCCAGCAGCCAGGGACATGCCTACAATGAGCAGTTCTTC; CDR3 protein: CASSQGHAYNEQFF
D gene: NA; J gene: TRBJ1-1; clone size: few; V gene: TRBV2; CDR3 DNA: TGTGCCAGCAGAACCCCCCTAGGCAGGCTGAACACTGAAGCTTTCTTT; CDR3 protein: CASRTPLGRLNTEAFF
D gene: TRBD2; J gene: TRBJ2-3; clone size: few; V gene: TRBV11-3; CDR3 DNA: TGTGCCAGCAGCACACGACTAGCGGGAGGTTCCAACACAGATACGCAGTATTTT; CDR3 protein: CASSTRLAGGSNTDTQYF
D gene: TRBD1; J gene: TRBJ2-2; clone size: NA; V gene: TRBV14; CDR3 DNA: TGTGCCAGCAGCTACAGGGGCTTAACCGGGGAGCTGTTTTTT; CDR3 protein: CASSYRGLTGELFF
D gene: TRBD1; J gene: TRBJ2-1; clone size: few; V gene: TRBV6-2/TRBV6-3; CDR3 DNA: TGTGCCAGCAGTTACAACAGGGGGAATGAGCAGTTCTTC; CDR3 protein: CASSYNRGNEQFF
D gene: NA; J gene: TRBJ2-2; clone size: NA; V gene: TRBV19; CDR3 DNA: TGTGCCAGTAGTACGGGTACGAACACCGGGGAGCTGTTTTTT; CDR3 protein: CASSTGTNTGELFF
D gene: NA; J gene: TRBJ1-5; clone size: few; V gene: TRBV6-1; CDR3 DNA: TGTGCCAGCAGTGAAGTTGAGGGGAGTGATCAGCCCCAGCATTTT; CDR3 protein: CASSEVEGSDQPQHF
D gene: TRBD1; J gene: TRBJ1-1; clone size: NA; V gene: TRBV6-2/TRBV6-3; CDR3 DNA: TGTGCCAGTAGTGGACAGGGGGTCACTGAAGCTTTCTTT; CDR3 protein: CASSGQGVTEAFF
D gene: NA; J gene: TRBJ1-1; clone size: few; V gene: TRBV2; CDR3 DNA: TGTGCCAGCAGGGAACAATGGAACACTGAAGCTTTCTTT; CDR3 protein: CASREQWNTEAFF
D gene: NA; J gene: TRBJ2-3; clone size: NA; V gene: TRBV30; CDR3 DNA: TGTGCCTGGAGTGTCGCCAGCCCTCGCACAGATACGCAGTATTTT; CDR3 protein: CAWSVASPRTDTQYF
D gene: NA; J gene: TRBJ1-2; clone size: few; V gene: TRBV6-1; CDR3 DNA: TGTGCCAGCACTATTAATGCCGGATCCTATGGCTACACCTTC; CDR3 protein: CASTINAGSYGYTF
D gene: NA; J gene: TRBJ1-5; clone size: few; V gene: TRBV6-1; CDR3 DNA: TGTGCCAGCCACCACGGGTGCTATCAGCCCCAGCATTTT; CDR3 protein: CASHHGCYQPQHF
D gene: TRBD2; J gene: TRBJ2-7; clone size: few; V gene: TRBV27; CDR3 DNA: TGTGCCAGCAGTTGGGGCCTAGCGGGGGGCGAGCAGTACTTC; CDR3 protein: CASSWGLAGGEQYF
D gene: TRBD2; J gene: TRBJ2-1; clone size: NA; V gene: TRBV5-5; CDR3 DNA: TGTGCCAGCAGCTTGGTGGGGTGGGCGGGGGGGGGCTCTAATGAGCAGTTCTTC; CDR3 protein: CASSLVGWAGGGSNEQFF